Below are 22 T cell receptor beta chains sequenced from a single sample in a study of cytomegalovirus exposure and HLA in healthy donors (dated by TCRdb to 2016 to 2017). The method was the immunoSEQ multiplex PCR assay. The multiplex PCR relied on a mix of 60 forward primers for TCR Vbeta segments and 13 reverse primers for TCR Jbeta segments. Here the immuneACCESS table is served through TCRdb, limited to in-frame sequences with V and J called. Missing clones are a known gap in these copies; in checked studies unresolved V genes cover under half, and the rest lacks a known reason. The sample table contains about 120,000 clones; only one count was recorded for under 90% of them. Around 2.5% of the sample comes from the top ten. The sample comprised PBMCs. The source is a woman aged 18-35 years in good health and CMV-seronegative.

The rearrangement links TRBV5-1 to TRBJ2-3; perhaps TRBD1 as D (6 bases). The CDR3 has 18 residues. Trimming removed 1 base at V and 2 bases at J, with 20 bases between. The V gene's germline CDR1 is SGHRS and CDR2 YFSETQ. In nucleotides, the CDR3 is TGCGCCAGCAGCTTGTTCGGCGCTCTGGACAGCTTCACAGATACGCAGTATTTT. This encodes CASSLFGALDSFTDTQYF.

CDR3 sequence: CASSDSRQGSVTF. DNA of the CDR3: TGTGCCAGCAGTGACTCGAGACAGGGCTCCGTCACCTTC. The chain combines TRBV6-4 with TRBJ1-2, with 7 bases identical to TRBD1. Losses at the gene ends were 0 bases for V and 13 bases for J; bases not matched to a gene: 8. The V gene's germline CDR1 is MRHNA and CDR2 SNTAGT. The CDR3 runs to 13 residues.

This chain links TRBV7-2 with TRBJ2-3; 8 bases fit TRBD2. Germline V gene lookup returns CDR1 SGHTA and CDR2 FQGNSA. There are 15 residues in the CDR3. Trimming cost V 3 bases and J 5 bases; bases outside gene matches: 7. The chain's CDR3 is CASSFRAGEQDTQYF. CDR3 coding DNA: TGTGCCAGCAGCTTCCGAGCGGGGGAGCAAGATACGCAGTATTTT.

The chain employs TRBV6-5 and TRBJ2-7; tentatively, D is TRBD2 (5 bases). CDR3 size: 13 residues. CDR1 is MNHEY and CDR2 is SVGAGI in the germline V gene. Trimming left V 10 bases short and J 0 bases short, with 13 bases between. Here the CDR3 DNA reads TGTGCCACCCGGTTGGGGAGCTCCTACGAGCAGTACTTC. It specifies CATRLGSSYEQYF.

This clone was counted a few times. V gene TRBV6-5 combines with J gene TRBJ1-6; 8 bases line up with TRBD1. Germline trimming cut 5 bases from V and 9 bases from J; bases unmatched to any gene: 6. Germline CDR1 reads MNHEY; CDR2 reads SVGAGI. The CDR3 sequence is 14 residues long. The CDR3 is CASSRTGWGSPLHF. For the CDR3, the DNA is TGTGCCAGCAGTAGGACAGGGTGGGGTTCACCCCTCCACTTT.

This clone was observed a single time. This chain uses TRBV28 with TRBJ2-2, with D tentatively TRBD1 (5 bases). CDR1 is MDHEN, CDR2 SYDVKM, per germline. V shed 3 bases and J shed 4 bases, with 12 bases lying between them. This CDR3 has 15 amino acids. CDR3 loop: CASSLDMTVTGELFF. Here the CDR3 DNA reads TGTGCCAGCAGTTTGGACATGACGGTCACCGGGGAGCTGTTTTTT.

This clone was observed a handful of times. The chain links TRBV2 to TRBJ1-4, with 8 bases identical to TRBD1. Germline-derived CDR1 and CDR2 are SNHLY and FYNNEI. The CDR3 has 15 amino acids. With V trimmed by 1 base and J by 8 bases, 6 bases remained unmatched. The DNA for the CDR3 is TGTGCCAGCAGTGAAGGGTGGACAGGGAAAGAAAAACTGTTTTTT. Translated, it gives CASSEGWTGKEKLFF.

This clone has a single count. This chain joins TRBV7-2 and TRBJ2-1; D is unclear. In germline, CDR1 is SGHTA, CDR2 FQGNSA. V lost 1 base and J 9 bases, leaving 7 bases between the germline ends. This CDR3 has 12 residues. The CDR3 region is CASSLVNGEQFF. CDR3 in DNA: TGTGCCAGCAGCTTAGTTAACGGTGAGCAGTTCTTC.

This clone occurred a few times. This chain connects TRBV23-1 to TRBJ2-7, with D maybe TRBD2 (6 bases). TRBV23-1 is reported as an ORF; its role is uncertain. The CDR3 extends over 12 amino acids. The V gene lost 7 bases and the J gene lost 10 bases, with 17 bases spanning the gap. CDR3 bases: TGCGCCAGCATCCAGGAAAGGGGACTTCAGTACTTC. It yields the protein CASIQERGLQYF.

The table lists this clone with a count of one. This chain joins TRBV23-1 and TRBJ2-7; 8 positions match TRBD1. TRBV23-1 carries the ORF label, with uncertain function. CDR3 size: 15 residues. Trimming cost V 3 bases and J 3 bases; bases outside gene matches: 7. The CDR3, as DNA: TGCGCCAGCAGTCAGTCGGGACAGGCTCTCTACGAGCAGTACGTC. Protein sequence: CASSQSGQALYEQYV.

As regards this clone: The same CDR3 can be traced to other DNA sequences in this sample. The rearrangement uses TRBV11-3 and TRBJ1-6; a possible D gene is TRBD1 (6 bases). This CDR3 spans 15 amino acids. Deletions cut 4 bases from V and 0 bases from J, with 7 bases between. Germline V gene sequence: CDR1 SGHNT, CDR2 YENEEA. CDR3 residues: CASSSDSSYNSPLHF. As DNA, the CDR3 is TGTGCCAGCAGCTCGGACAGCTCCTATAATTCACCCCTCCACTTT.

V gene TRBV9 combines with J gene TRBJ2-1; TRBD2 might be the D (6 bases). The germline CDR1 and CDR2 sequences are SGDLS and YYNGEE. V dropped 5 bases and J dropped 6 bases, with 15 bases sitting between them. This CDR3 is built from 14 residues. CDR3 nucleotides: TGTGCCAGCAGTGGGCATCGGGGGTCCAATGAGCAGTTCTTC. This sequence encodes CASSGHRGSNEQFF.

The chain has TRBV11-3 and TRBJ2-1; D is possibly TRBD1 (6 bases). Germline V gene lookup returns CDR1 SGHNT and CDR2 YENEEA. V lost 2 bases and J lost 8, with 13 bases in between. There are 14 residues in the CDR3. The CDR3 DNA sequence: TGTGCCAGCAGCTTAACGGCAGGGGCGGATGAGCAGTTCTTC. Its protein product is CASSLTAGADEQFF. The full variable domain, completed using reference TRBV11-3 and TRBJ2-1, is EAGVVQSPRYKIIEKKQPVAFWCNPISGHNTLYWYLQNLGQGPELLIRYENEEAVDDSQLPKDRFSAERLKGVDSTLKIQPAELGDSAVYLCASSLTAGADEQFFGPGTRLTVL.

The rearrangement uses TRBV25-1 and TRBJ2-3; D not resolved. The V end was cut by 1 base, the J end by 1 base, with 12 bases between. This CDR3 region has 16 residues. Germline V gene data show CDR1 as MGHDK and CDR2 as SYGVNS. CDR3 amino acids: CASSEFLGGGTDTQYF. The CDR3 DNA sequence: TGTGCCAGCAGTGAATTTCTAGGCGGCGGCACAGATACGCAGTATTTT.

The CDR3 spells CASSRTGGEQYV. The CDR3 DNA follows: TGTGCCAGCAGCCGGACAGGGGGCGAGCAGTACGTC. The chain combines TRBV7-2 with TRBJ2-7, with 10 bases aligning to TRBD1. Germline lookup yields CDR1 SGHTA and CDR2 FQGNSA. This CDR3 spans 12 amino acids. The trim removed 5 bases at V and 6 bases at J, leaving 1 base unmatched.

The chain links TRBV5-1 to TRBJ2-3; D ambiguous. Germline assignment: CDR1 SGHRS and CDR2 YFSETQ. The CDR3 has 13 amino acids. V was pared by 1 base and J by 2 bases, with 5 bases between. CDR3 region: CASSLPSTDTQYF. In DNA form, the CDR3 reads TGCGCCAGCAGCTTGCCATCCACAGATACGCAGTATTTT.

This clone was observed a single time. The chain uses TRBV9 and TRBJ1-5; the D is unclear. V was trimmed by 0 bases and J by 0 bases, leaving 7 bases between them. CDR3 length: 15 residues. CDR1 is SGDLS, CDR2 YYNGEE, per germline. The CDR3 sequence: CASSVDAYSNQPQHF. Here the CDR3 DNA reads TGTGCCAGCAGCGTAGACGCCTATAGCAATCAGCCCCAGCATTTT.

This rearrangement joins TRBV5-1 to TRBJ2-1; unclear D gene. Germline V gene lookup returns CDR1 SGHRS and CDR2 YFSETQ. The CDR3 sequence is 15 residues long. The ends were cut back, 0 bases at V and 0 bases at J, with 7 bases in the middle. The CDR3 coding sequence is TGCGCCAGCAGCTTGGATGTCGGCTCCTACAATGAGCAGTTCTTC. The encoded protein is CASSLDVGSYNEQFF.

This sequence joins TRBV18 and TRBJ1-4; tentatively, D is TRBD1 (5 bases). Germline CDR1 KGHSH, CDR2 LQKENI. The CDR3 contains 14 residues. V was trimmed by 6 bases and J by 5 bases, leaving 13 bases between them. As DNA, the CDR3 is TGTGCCAGCTCCCACCGGGACTTCAATGAAAAACTGTTTTTT. Its translation is CASSHRDFNEKLFF.

The genes are TRBV2 and TRBJ1-1; 12 nucleotides match TRBD1. The CDR3 is 18 amino acids. The V segment lost 3 bases and the J segment 5 bases; nucleotides outside the gene matches: 13. The germline CDR1 and CDR2 sequences are SNHLY and FYNNEI. This CDR3 reads CASSDGLGTGGAGTEAFF. DNA of the CDR3: TGTGCCAGCAGTGACGGTTTGGGGACAGGGGGCGCTGGAACTGAAGCTTTCTTT.

This clone was seen a few times. This sequence joins TRBV7-2 and TRBJ2-7; 10 bases line up with TRBD1. The CDR3 runs to 16 residues. CDR1 is SGHTA and CDR2 is FQGNSA in the germline V gene. The J segment lost 5 bases and the V segment lost 1 base, leaving 8 bases of the junction unmatched. CDR3 coding DNA: TGTGCCAGCAGCTTAGGTTGGGACAGGGGCGGCCACGAGCAGTACTTC. It codes for CASSLGWDRGGHEQYF. Drawing the rest from reference TRBV7-2 and TRBJ2-7, the complete variable domain is GAGVSQSPSNKVTEKGKDVELRCDPISGHTALYWYRQSLGQGLEFLIYFQGNSAPDKSGLPSDRFSAERTGGSVSTLTIQRTQQEDSAVYLCASSLGWDRGGHEQYFGPGTRLTVT.

The sample holds a few counts of this clone. Here the CDR3 DNA reads TGTGCCAGCTCGGGACAGCACTCCTACGAGCAGTACGTC. Translation: CASSGQHSYEQYV. This chain links TRBV18 with TRBJ2-7; 7 bases are a match to TRBD1. The germline CDR1 and CDR2 sequences are KGHSH and LQKENI. The junction had 2 bases not matched to a gene; V was cut back by 6 bases and J by 0 bases. This CDR3 has 13 amino acids.